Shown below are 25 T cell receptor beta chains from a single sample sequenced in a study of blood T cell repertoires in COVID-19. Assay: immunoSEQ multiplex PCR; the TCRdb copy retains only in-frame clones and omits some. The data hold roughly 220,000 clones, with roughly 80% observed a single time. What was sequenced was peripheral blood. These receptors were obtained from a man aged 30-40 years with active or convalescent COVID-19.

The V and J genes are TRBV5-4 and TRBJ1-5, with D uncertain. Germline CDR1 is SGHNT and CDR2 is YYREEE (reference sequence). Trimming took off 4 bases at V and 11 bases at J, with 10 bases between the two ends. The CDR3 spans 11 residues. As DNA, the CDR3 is TGTGCCAGCAGCCCCCCTCGGGCCCAGCATTTT. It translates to CASSPPRAQHF.

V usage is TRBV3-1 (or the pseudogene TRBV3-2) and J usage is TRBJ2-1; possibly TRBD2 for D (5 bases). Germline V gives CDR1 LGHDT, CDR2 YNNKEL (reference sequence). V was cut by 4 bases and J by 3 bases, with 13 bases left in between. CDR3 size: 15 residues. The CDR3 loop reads CASSLIAGDYNEQFF. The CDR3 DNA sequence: TGTGCCAGCAGCCTAATCGCCGGGGACTACAATGAGCAGTTCTTC.

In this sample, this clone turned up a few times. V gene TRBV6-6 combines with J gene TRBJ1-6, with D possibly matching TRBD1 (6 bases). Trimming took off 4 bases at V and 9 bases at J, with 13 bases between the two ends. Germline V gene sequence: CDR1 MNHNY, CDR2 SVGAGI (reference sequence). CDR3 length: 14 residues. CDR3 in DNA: TGTGCCAGCAGTTTCAGACAGGATCGTTCACCCCTCCACTTT. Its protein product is CASSFRQDRSPLHF.

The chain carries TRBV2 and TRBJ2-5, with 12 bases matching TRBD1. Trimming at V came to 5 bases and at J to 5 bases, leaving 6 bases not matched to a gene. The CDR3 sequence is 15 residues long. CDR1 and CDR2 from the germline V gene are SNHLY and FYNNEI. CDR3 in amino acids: CASSTGTGGWETQYF. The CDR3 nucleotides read TGTGCCAGCAGTACCGGGACAGGGGGCTGGGAGACCCAGTACTTC. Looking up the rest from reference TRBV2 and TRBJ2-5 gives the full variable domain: EPEVTQTPSHQVTQMGQEVILRCVPISNHLYFYWYRQILGQKVEFLVSFYNNEISEKSEIFDDQFSVERPDGSNFTLKIRSTKLEDSAMYFCASSTGTGGWETQYFGPGTRLLVL.

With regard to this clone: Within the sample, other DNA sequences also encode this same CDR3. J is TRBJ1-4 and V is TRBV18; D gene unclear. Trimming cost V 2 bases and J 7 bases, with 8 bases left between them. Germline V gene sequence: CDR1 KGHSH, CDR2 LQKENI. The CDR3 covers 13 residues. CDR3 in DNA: TGTGCCAGCTCACCAGGGCTTGGTGAAAAACTGTTTTTT. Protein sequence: CASSPGLGEKLFF.

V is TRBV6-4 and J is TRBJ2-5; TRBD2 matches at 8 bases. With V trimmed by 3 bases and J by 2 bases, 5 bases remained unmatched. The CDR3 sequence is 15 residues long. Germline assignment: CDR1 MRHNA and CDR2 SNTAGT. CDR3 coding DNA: TGTGCCAGCAGTGAAGCCGCGGGGGGACAAGAGACCCAGTACTTC. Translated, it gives CASSEAAGGQETQYF.

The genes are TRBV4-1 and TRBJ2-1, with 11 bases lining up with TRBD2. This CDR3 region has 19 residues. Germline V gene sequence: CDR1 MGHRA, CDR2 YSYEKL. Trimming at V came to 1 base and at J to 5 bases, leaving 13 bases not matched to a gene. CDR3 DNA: TGCGCCAGCAGCCAAGCACTAGCGGGAGCTCCTTTAACAGACAATGAGCAGTTCTTC. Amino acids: CASSQALAGAPLTDNEQFF.

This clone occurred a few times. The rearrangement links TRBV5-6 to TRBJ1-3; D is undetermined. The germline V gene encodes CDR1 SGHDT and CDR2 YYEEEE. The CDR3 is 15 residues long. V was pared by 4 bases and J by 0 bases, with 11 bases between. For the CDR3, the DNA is TGTGCCAGCAGCCCTGGGCAGTTCTCTGGAAACACCATATATTTT. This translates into CASSPGQFSGNTIYF.

CDR3 coding DNA: TGTGCCAGCAGCCCCGGGGAAACAAACATTCAGTACTTC. Its protein product is CASSPGETNIQYF. The rearrangement links TRBV6-5 to TRBJ2-4; D might be TRBD2 (5 bases). Trimming took 6 bases from V and 6 from J, leaving 12 bases between them. The CDR3 sequence is 13 residues long. Germline V CDR1 and CDR2: MNHEY, SVGAGI.

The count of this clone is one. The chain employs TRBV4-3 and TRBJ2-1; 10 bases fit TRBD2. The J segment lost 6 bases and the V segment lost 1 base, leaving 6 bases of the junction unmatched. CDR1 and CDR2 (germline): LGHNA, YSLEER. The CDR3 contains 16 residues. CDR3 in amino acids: CASSQARTSGFNEQFF. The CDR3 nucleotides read TGCGCCAGCAGCCAAGCCCGGACTAGCGGATTCAATGAGCAGTTCTTC.

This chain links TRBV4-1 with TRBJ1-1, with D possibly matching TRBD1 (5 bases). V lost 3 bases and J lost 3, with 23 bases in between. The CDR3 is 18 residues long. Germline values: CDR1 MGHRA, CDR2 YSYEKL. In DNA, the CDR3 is TGCGCCAGCAGCCATAGTCCCCCCGACGTCCTAGGGGACACTGAAGCTTTCTTT. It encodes CASSHSPPDVLGDTEAFF.

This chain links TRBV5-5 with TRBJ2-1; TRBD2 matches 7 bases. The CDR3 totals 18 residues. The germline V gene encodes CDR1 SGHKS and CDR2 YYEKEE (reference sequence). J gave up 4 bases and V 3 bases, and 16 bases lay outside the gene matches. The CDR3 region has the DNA TGTGCCAGCAGCTCGGGATACCGAGGGGCTAGCGGTTACAATGAGCAGTTCTTC. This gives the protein CASSSGYRGASGYNEQFF.

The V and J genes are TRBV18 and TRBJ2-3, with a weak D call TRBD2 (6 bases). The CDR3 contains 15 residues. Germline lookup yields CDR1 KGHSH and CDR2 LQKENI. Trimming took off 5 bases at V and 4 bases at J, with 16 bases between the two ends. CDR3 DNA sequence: TGTGCCAGCTCATCCCTGGGCGGGATGCCAGATACGCAGTATTTT. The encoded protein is CASSSLGGMPDTQYF.

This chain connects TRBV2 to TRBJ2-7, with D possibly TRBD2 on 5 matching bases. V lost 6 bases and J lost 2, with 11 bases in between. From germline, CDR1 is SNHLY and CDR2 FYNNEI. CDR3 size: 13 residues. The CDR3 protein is CASRPTGAYEQYF. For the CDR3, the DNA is TGTGCCAGCAGGCCTACCGGGGCCTACGAGCAGTACTTC.

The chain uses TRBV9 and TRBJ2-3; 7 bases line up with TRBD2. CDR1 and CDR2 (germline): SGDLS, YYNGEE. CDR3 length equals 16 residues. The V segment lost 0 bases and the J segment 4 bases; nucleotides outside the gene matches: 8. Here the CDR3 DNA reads TGTGCCAGCAGCGTAGATGGGGGAGCGGGGTCAGATACGCAGTATTTT. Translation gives CASSVDGGAGSDTQYF. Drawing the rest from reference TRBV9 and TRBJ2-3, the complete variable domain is DSGVTQTPKHLITATGQRVTLRCSPRSGDLSVYWYQQSLDQGLQFLIQYYNGEERAKGNILERFSAQQFPDLHSELNLSSLELGDSALYFCASSVDGGAGSDTQYFGPGTRLTVL.

The CDR3 spells CASSLTGVEGYTF. Written as DNA, the CDR3 is TGTGCCAGCAGCTTGACAGGGGTGGAAGGCTACACCTTC. The chain couples TRBV7-2 to TRBJ1-2; 8 nucleotides align to TRBD1. The CDR3 is 13 residues long. The germline CDR1 and CDR2 sequences are SGHTA and FQGNSA. The junction had 5 bases not matched to a gene; V was cut back by 3 bases and J by 8 bases.

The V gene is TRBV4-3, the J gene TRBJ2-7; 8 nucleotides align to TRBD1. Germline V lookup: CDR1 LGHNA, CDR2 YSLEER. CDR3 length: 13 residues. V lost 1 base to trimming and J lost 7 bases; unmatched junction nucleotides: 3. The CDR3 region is CASSQGTGSEQYF. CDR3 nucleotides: TGCGCCAGCAGCCAAGGGACAGGGAGTGAGCAGTACTTC.

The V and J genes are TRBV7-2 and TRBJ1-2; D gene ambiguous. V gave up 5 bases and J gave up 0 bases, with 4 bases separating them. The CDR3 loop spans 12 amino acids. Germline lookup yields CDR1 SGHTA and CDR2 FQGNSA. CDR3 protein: CASSPANYGYTF. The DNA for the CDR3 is TGTGCCAGCAGCCCAGCTAACTATGGCTACACCTTC.

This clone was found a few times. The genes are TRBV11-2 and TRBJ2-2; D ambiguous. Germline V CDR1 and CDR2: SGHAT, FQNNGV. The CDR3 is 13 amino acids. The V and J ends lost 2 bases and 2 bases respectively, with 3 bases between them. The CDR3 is CASSLSNTGELFF. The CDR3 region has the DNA TGTGCCAGCAGCTTAAGCAACACCGGGGAGCTGTTTTTT.

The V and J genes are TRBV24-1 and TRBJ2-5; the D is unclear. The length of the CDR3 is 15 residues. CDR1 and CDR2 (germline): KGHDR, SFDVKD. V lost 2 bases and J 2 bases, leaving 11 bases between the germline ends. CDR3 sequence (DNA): TGTGCCACCAGTGATTGGGTGAACAGTCAAGAGACCCAGTACTTC. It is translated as CATSDWVNSQETQYF.

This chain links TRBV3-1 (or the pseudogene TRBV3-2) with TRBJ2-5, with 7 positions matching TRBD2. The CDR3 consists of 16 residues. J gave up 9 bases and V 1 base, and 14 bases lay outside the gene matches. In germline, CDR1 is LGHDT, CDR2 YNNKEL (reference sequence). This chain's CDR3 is CASSQGLAGGLGAQYF. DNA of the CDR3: TGTGCCAGCAGCCAAGGATTAGCGGGTGGTTTGGGGGCCCAGTACTTC.

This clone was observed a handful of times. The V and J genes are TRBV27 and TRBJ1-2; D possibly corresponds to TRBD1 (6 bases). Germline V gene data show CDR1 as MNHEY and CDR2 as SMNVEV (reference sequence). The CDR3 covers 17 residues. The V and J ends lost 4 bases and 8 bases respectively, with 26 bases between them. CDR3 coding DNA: TGTGCCAGCAGTTCCGGCTTGCTGGTGGGGGGGCTAGGGGGCTACACCTTC. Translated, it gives CASSSGLLVGGLGGYTF.

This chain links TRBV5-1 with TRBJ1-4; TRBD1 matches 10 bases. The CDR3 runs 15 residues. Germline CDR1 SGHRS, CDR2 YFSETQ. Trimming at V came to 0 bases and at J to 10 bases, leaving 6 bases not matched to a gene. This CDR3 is CASSLAGQGLGKLFF. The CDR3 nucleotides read TGCGCCAGCAGCTTGGCGGGACAGGGGTTGGGAAAACTGTTTTTT.

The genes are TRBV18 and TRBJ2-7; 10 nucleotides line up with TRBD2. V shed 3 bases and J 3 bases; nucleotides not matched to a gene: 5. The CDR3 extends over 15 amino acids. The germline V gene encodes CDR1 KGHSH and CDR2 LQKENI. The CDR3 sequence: CASSPLAGDFYEQYF. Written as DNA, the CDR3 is TGTGCCAGCTCACCCCTAGCGGGAGATTTCTACGAGCAGTACTTC.

CDR3 nucleotide sequence: TGTGCCAGCAGCTCACAGGGGTTAGGTGGCTACACCTTC. Protein: CASSSQGLGGYTF. V and J are TRBV12-3 or TRBV12-4 and TRBJ1-2; 7 nucleotides match TRBD1. This CDR3 is built from 13 residues. The V and J ends lost 6 bases and 7 bases, in that order; junction bases with no gene match: 8.